This T cell receptor beta chain was obtained from a study of blood T cell repertoires in COVID-19. Study at large: T cells, B-cell-depleted T cells, or PBMCs supplied cDNA or gDNA.

The CDR3 has 17 amino acids. CDR1 and CDR2 (germline): MNHEY, SMNVEV (reference sequence). V lost 3 bases to trimming and J lost 9 bases; unmatched junction nucleotides: 11. In the source study's methods: Scientists estimated how many nucleated cells there were by amplifying reference gene primers. Method: immunoSEQ multiplex PCR; TCRdb's copy keeps in-frame clones and lacks some. That table gives V, J and clone size, and the DNA gave D and trimming. The sample includes about 130,000 clones, over 70% seen only once; the top ten take around a fifth. J is TRBJ1-6 and V is TRBV27; TRBD1 matches 10 bases. The clonotype was recovered from a man aged 80 or over with acute or convalescent COVID-19. The sequencing input was peripheral blood. CDR3 protein: CASSFTRPGTGASPLHF. The CDR3 DNA reads as TGTGCCAGCAGTTTTACCCGACCCGGGACAGGGGCTTCACCCCTCCACTTT.